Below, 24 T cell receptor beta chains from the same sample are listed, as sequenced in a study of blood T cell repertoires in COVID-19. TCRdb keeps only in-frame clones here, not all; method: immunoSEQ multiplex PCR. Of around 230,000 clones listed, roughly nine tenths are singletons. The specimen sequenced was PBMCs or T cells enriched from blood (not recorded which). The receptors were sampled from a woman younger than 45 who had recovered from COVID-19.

In nucleotides, the CDR3 is TGTGCCAGCAGTGACAACTCTGGAAACACCATATATTTT. Amino acid sequence: CASSDNSGNTIYF. The chain combines TRBV25-1 with TRBJ1-3; D remains ambiguous. V was clipped by 3 bases and J by 0 bases, with 3 bases between them. Germline V gene sequence: CDR1 MGHDK, CDR2 SYGVNS. This CDR3 has 13 amino acids.

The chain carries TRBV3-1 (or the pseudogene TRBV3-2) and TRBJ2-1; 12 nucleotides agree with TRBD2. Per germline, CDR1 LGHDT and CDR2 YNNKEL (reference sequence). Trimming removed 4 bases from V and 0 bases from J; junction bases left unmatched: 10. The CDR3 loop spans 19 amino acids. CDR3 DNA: TGTGCCAGCAGCCCCCTGACTAGCGGGGGAGCCTTCTCCTACAATGAGCAGTTCTTC. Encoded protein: CASSPLTSGGAFSYNEQFF.

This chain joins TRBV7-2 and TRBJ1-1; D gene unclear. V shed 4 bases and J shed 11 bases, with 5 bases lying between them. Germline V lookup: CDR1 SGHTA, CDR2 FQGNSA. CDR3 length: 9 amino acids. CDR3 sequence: CASSSVAFF. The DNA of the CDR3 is TGTGCCAGCAGCTCCGTGGCTTTCTTT.

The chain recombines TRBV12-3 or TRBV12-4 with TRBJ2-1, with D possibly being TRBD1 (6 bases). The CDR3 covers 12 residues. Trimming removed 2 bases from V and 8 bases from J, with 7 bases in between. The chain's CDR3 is CASSLRGYEQFF. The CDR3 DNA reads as TGTGCCAGCAGTTTAAGGGGGTATGAGCAGTTCTTC.

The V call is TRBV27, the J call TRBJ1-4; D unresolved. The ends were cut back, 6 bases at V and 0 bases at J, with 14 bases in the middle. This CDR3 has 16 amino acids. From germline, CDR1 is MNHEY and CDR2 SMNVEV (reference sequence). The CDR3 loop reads CASSLYGVATNEKLFF. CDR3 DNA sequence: TGTGCCAGCAGCTTGTACGGAGTTGCAACTAATGAAAAACTGTTTTTT.

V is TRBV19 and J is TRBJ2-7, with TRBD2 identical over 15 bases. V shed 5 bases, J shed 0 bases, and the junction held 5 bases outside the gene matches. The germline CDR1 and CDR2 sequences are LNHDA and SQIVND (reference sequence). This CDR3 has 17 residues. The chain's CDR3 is CASSGTSGGLNSYEQYF. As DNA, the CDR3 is TGTGCCAGTAGTGGGACTAGCGGGGGGCTGAACTCCTACGAGCAGTACTTC.

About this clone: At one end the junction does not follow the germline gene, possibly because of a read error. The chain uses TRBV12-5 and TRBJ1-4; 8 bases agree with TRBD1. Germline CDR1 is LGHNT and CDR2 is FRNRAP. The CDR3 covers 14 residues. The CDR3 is CASGLGQDNEKLFF. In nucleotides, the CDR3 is TGTGCTAGTGGATTGGGACAGGATAATGAAAAACTGTTTTTT.

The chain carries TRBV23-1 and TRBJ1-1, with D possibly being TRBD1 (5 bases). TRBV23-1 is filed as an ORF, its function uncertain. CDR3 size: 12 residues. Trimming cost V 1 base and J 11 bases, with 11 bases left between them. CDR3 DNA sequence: TGCGCCAGCAGTCAATGGGGCCGCTTGGCTTTCTTT. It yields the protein CASSQWGRLAFF.

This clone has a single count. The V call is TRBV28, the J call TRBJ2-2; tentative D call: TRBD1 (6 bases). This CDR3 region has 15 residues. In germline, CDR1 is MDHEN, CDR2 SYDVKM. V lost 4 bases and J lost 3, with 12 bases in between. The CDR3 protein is CASSSGQGYTGELFF. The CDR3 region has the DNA TGTGCCAGCAGTTCGGGGCAGGGGTACACCGGGGAGCTGTTTTTT.

DNA of the CDR3: TGTGCCAGCAGCTCTCTAGCGGGGGCCTACAATGAGCAGTTCTTC. Its protein is CASSSLAGAYNEQFF. The chain combines TRBV11-2 with TRBJ2-1; TRBD2 agrees at 10 bases. The ends lost 4 bases at V and 2 bases at J; junction bases unmatched: 2. The CDR3 totals 15 residues. The germline V gene has CDR1 SGHAT and CDR2 FQNNGV. Looking up the rest from reference TRBV11-2 and TRBJ2-1 gives the full variable domain: EAGVAQSPRYKIIEKRQSVAFWCNPISGHATLYWYQQILGQGPKLLIQFQNNGVVDDSQLPKDRFSAERLKGVDSTLKIQPAKLEDSAVYLCASSSLAGAYNEQFFGPGTRLTVL.

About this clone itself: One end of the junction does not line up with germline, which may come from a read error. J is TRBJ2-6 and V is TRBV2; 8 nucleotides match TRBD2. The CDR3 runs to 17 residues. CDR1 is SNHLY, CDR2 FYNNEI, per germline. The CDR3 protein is CACSDTGGAAGANVLTF. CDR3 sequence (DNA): TGTGCCTGCAGTGATACCGGGGGGGCTGCTGGGGCCAACGTCCTGACTTTC.

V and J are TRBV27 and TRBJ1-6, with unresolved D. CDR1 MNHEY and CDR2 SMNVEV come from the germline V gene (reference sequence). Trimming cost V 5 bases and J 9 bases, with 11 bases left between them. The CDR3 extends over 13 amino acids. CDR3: CASSRSSSSPLHF. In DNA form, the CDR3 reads TGTGCCAGCAGTCGCAGTTCAAGTTCACCCCTCCACTTT.

CDR3 protein: CASSQGWATGITEAFF. Written as DNA, the CDR3 is TGCGCCAGCAGCCAAGGTTGGGCGACAGGGATAACTGAAGCTTTCTTT. The gene calls are TRBV4-1 and TRBJ1-1; 7 nucleotides match TRBD1. Unmatched junction bases numbered 10, after V lost 1 base and J lost 5 bases. CDR1 MGHRA and CDR2 YSYEKL come from the germline V gene. CDR3 length: 16 amino acids.

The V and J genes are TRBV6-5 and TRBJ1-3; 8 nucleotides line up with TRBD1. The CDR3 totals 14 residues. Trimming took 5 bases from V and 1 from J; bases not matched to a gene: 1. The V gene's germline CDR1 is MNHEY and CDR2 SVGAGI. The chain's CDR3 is CASSRQGSGNTIYF. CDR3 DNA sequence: TGTGCCAGCAGTAGACAGGGGTCTGGAAACACCATATATTTT.

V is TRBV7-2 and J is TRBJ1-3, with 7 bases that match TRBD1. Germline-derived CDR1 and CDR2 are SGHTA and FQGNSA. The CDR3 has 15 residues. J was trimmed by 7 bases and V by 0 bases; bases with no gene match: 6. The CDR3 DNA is TGTGCCAGCAGCTTAGCGGGACAGTTTCGGAACACCATATATTTT. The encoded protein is CASSLAGQFRNTIYF.

This CDR3 is CASRTNTGELFF. The CDR3 nucleotides are TGTGCCAGCAGGACTAACACCGGGGAGCTGTTTTTT. The chain recombines TRBV7-9 with TRBJ2-2, with no clear D. V lost 6 bases and J lost 2, with 4 bases in between. The CDR3 length is 12 residues. In germline, CDR1 is SEHNR, CDR2 FQNEAQ (reference sequence).

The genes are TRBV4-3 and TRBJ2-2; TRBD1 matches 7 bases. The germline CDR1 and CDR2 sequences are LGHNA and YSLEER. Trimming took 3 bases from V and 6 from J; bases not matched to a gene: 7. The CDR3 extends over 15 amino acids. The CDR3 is CASSQLNRGAGELFF. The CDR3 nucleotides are TGCGCCAGCAGCCAGCTTAACAGGGGAGCCGGGGAGCTGTTTTTT.

This CDR3 reads CASSLKTSGGDEQFF. CDR3 nucleotide sequence: TGCGCCAGCAGCCTCAAGACTAGCGGGGGAGATGAGCAGTTCTTC. The chain uses TRBV4-1 and TRBJ2-1; 12 bases agree with TRBD2. J was trimmed by 8 bases and V by 4 bases; bases with no gene match: 6. This CDR3 has 15 residues. Germline V lookup: CDR1 MGHRA, CDR2 YSYEKL.

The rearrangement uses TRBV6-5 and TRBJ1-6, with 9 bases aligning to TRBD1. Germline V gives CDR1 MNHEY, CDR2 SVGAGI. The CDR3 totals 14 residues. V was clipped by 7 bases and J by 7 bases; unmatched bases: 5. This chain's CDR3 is CASNIGQGNSPLHF. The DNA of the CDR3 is TGTGCCAGCAATATAGGACAGGGGAATTCACCCCTCCACTTT.

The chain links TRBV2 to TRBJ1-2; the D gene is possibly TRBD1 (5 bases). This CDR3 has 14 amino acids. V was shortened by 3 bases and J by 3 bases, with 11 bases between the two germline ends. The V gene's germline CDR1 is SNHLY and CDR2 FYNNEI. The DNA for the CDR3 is TGTGCCAGCAGTGAGCCACGGGGGTACTATGGCTACACCTTC. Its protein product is CASSEPRGYYGYTF. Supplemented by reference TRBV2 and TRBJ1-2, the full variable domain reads EPEVTQTPSHQVTQMGQEVILRCVPISNHLYFYWYRQILGQKVEFLVSFYNNEISEKSEIFDDQFSVERPDGSNFTLKIRSTKLEDSAMYFCASSEPRGYYGYTFGSGTRLTVV.

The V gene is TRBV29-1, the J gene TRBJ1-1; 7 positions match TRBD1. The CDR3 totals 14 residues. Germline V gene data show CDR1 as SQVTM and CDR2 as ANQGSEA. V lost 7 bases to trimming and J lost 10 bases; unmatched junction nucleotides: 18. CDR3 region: CSAPPGGGAGGAFF. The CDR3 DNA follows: TGCAGCGCCCCTCCGGGAGGGGGCGCCGGTGGAGCTTTCTTT.

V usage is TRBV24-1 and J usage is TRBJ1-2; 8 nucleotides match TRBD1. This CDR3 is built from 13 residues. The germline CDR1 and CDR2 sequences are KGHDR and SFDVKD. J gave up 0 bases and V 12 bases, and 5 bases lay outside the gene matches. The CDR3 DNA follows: TGTGCCCCAGACAGGGGAGCTAACTATGGCTACACCTTC. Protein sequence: CAPDRGANYGYTF.

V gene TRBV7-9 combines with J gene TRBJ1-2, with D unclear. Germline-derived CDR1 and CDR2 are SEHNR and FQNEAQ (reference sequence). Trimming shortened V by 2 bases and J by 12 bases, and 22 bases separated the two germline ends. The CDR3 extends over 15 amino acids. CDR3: CASSLPSPGKLAHTF. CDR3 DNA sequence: TGTGCCAGCAGCTTACCCTCGCCAGGTAAACTGGCACACACCTTC.

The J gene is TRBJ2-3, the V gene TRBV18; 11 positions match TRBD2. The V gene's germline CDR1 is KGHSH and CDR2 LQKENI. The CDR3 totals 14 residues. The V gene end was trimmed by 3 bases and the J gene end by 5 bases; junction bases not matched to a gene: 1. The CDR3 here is CASSPGLAVDTQYF. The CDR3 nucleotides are TGTGCCAGCTCACCGGGACTAGCGGTAGATACGCAGTATTTT.